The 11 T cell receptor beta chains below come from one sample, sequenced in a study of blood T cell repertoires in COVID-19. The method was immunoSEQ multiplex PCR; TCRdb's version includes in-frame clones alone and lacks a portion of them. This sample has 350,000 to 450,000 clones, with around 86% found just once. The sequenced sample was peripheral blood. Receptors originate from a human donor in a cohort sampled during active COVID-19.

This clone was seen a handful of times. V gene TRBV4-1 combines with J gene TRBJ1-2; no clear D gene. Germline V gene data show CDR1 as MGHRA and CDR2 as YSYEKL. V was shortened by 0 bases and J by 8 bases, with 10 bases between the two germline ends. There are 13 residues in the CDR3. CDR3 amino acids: CASSQEDMGGYTF. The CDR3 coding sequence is TGCGCCAGCAGCCAAGAAGACATGGGCGGCTACACCTTC.

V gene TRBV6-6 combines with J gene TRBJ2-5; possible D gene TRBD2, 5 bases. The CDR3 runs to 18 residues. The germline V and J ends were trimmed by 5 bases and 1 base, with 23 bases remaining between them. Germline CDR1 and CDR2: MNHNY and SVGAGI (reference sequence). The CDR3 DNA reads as TGTGCCAGCAGTCCAACCACGGTCGGGAAAACCCCCCAAGAGACCCAGTACTTC. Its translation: CASSPTTVGKTPQETQYF.

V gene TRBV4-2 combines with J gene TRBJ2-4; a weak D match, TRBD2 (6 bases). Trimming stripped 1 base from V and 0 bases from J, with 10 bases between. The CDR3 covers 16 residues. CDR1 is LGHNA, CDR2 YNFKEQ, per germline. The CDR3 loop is CASSQVKGLAKNIQYF. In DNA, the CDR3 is TGTGCCAGCAGCCAAGTAAAGGGACTAGCCAAAAACATTCAGTACTTC.

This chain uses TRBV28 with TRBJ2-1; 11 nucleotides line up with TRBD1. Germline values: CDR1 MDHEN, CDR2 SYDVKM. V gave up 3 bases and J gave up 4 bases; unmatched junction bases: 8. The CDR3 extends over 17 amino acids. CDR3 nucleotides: TGTGCCAGCAGTTTCTGGGACAGGGGGAGCAATTACAATGAGCAGTTCTTC. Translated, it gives CASSFWDRGSNYNEQFF.

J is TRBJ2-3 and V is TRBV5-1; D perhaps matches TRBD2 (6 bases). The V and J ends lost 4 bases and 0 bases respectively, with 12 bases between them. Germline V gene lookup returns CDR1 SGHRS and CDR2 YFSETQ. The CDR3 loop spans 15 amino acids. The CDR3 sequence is CASSPLASSTDTQYF. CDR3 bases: TGCGCCAGCAGCCCTCTAGCGAGTAGCACAGATACGCAGTATTTT.

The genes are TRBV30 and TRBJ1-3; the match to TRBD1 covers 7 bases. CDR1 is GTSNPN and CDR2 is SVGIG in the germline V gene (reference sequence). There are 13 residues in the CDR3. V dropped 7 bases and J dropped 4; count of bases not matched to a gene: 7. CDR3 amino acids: CASEQGRGNTIYF. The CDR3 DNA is TGTGCCTCGGAACAGGGGAGGGGAAACACCATATATTTT.

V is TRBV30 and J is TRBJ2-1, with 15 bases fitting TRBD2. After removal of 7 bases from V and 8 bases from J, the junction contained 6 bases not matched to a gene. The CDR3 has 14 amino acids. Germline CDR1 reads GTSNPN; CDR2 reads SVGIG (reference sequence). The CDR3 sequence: CASGLAGGGDEQFF. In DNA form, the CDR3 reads TGTGCCTCCGGACTAGCGGGAGGGGGCGATGAGCAGTTCTTC.

For the CDR3, the DNA is TGTGCCAGCAGTTCTCGGGTTTCGGAGCTGTTTTTT. It codes for CASSSRVSELFF. This chain uses TRBV6-5 with TRBJ2-2; no reliable D call. CDR1 MNHEY and CDR2 SVGAGI come from the germline V gene. V gave up 4 bases and J gave up 10 bases, with 10 bases separating them. CDR3 length equals 12 residues.

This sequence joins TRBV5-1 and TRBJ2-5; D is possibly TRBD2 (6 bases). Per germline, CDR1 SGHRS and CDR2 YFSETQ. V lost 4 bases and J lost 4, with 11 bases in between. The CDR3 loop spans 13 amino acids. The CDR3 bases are TGCGCCAGCAGCCGGGGAGGTGGAGAGACCCAGTACTTC. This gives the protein CASSRGGGETQYF.

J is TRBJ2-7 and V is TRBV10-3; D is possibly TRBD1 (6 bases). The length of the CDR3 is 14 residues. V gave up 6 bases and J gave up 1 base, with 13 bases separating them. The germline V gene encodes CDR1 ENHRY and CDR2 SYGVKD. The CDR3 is CAIRPWQGSYEQYF. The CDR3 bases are TGTGCCATCAGGCCCTGGCAGGGGTCCTACGAGCAGTACTTC.

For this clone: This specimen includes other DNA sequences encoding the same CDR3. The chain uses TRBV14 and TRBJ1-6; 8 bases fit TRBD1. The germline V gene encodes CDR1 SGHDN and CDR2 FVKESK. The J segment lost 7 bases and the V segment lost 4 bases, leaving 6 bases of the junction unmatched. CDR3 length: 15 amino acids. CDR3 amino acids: CASSPRQGRNSPLHF. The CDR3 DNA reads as TGTGCCAGCAGCCCCCGACAGGGGAGAAATTCACCCCTCCACTTT.